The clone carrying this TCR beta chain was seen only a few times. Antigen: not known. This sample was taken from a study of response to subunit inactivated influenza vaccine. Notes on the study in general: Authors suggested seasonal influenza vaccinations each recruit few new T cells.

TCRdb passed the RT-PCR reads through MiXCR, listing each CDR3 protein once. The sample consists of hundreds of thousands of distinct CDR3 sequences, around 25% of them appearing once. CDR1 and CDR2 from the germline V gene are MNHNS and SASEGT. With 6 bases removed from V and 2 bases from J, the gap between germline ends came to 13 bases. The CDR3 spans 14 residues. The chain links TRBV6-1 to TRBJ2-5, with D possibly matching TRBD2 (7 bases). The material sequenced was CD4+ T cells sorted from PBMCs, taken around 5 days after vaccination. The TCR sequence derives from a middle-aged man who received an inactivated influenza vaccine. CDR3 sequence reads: CASRAGQVQETQYF. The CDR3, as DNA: TGTGCCAGCAGAGCGGGACAAGTACAAGAGACCCAGTACTTC.